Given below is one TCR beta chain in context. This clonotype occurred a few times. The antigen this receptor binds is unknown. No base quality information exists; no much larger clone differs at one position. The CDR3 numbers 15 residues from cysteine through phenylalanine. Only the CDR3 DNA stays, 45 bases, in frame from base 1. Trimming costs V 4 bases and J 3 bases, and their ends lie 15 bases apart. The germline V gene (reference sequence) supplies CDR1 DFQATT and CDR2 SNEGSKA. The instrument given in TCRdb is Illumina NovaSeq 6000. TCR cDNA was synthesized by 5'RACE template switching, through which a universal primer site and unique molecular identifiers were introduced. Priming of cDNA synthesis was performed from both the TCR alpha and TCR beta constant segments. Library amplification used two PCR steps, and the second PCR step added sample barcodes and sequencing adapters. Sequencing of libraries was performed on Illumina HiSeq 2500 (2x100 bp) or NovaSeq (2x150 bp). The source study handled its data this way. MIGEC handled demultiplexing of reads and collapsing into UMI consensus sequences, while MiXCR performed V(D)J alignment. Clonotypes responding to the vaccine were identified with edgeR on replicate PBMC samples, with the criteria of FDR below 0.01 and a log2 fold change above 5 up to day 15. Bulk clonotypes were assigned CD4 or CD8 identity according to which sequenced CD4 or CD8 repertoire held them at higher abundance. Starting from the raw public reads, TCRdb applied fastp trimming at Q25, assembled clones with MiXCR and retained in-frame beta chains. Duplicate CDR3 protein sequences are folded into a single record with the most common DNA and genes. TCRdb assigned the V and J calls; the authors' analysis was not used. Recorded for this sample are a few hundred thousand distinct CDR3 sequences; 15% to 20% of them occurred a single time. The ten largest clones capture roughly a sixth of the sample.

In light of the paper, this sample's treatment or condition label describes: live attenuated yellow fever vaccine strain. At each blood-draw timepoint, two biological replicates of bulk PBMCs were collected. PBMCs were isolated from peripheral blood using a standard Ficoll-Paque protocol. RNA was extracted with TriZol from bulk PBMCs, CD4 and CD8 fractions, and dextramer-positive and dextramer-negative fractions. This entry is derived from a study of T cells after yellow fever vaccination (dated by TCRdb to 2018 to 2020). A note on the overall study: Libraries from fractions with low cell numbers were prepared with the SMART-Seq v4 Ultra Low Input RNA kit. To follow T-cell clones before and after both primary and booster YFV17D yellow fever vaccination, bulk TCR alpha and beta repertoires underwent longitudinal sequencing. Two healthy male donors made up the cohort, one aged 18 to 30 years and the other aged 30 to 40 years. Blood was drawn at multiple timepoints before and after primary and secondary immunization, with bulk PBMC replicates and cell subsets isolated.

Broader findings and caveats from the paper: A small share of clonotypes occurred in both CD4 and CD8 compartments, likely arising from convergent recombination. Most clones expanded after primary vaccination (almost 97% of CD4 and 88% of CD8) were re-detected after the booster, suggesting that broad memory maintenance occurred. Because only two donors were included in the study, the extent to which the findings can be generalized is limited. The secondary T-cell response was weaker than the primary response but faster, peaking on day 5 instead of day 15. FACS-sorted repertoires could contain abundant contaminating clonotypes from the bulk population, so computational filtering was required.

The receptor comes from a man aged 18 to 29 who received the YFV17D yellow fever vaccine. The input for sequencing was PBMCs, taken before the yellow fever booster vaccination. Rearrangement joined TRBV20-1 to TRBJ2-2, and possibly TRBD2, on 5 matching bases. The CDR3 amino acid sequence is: CSAKFPGRDTGELFF. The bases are TGCAGTGCTAAGTTCCCGGGAAGGGACACCGGGGAGCTGTTTTTT.